The 9 T cell receptor beta chains given below trace back to one sample, sequenced in a study of shared clonotypes between healthy human individuals. Some clones are missing from TCRdb's copy, which holds only in-frame ones; the method was immunoSEQ multiplex PCR. The sample contains about 2.3 million clones, 85% to 95% of which appear only once. The sequencing sample was made of naive CD4+ T cells from PBMCs. Subset defined: CD45RA+ positively selected. Every receptor here comes from a young man in good health. Some clones in this sample may be carry-over from other donors' samples.

This clone has only one observation. V is TRBV28 and J is TRBJ1-4; D is possibly TRBD1 (5 bases). This CDR3 is built from 13 residues. Looked up from germline, CDR1 is MDHEN and CDR2 is SYDVKM. V lost 5 bases and J lost 7, with 11 bases in between. CDR3: CASSASRAEKLFF. DNA of the CDR3: TGTGCCAGCAGTGCATCCAGGGCTGAAAAACTGTTTTTT.

CDR3 sequence reads: CASSFTGLGDTEAFF. The CDR3 DNA is TGTGCCAGTAGTTTTACAGGGTTAGGAGACACTGAAGCTTTCTTT. The chain combines TRBV19 with TRBJ1-1; D might be TRBD1 (6 bases). The CDR3 sequence is 15 residues long. V was trimmed by 5 bases and J by 3 bases, leaving 16 bases between them. From germline, CDR1 is LNHDA and CDR2 SQIVND (reference sequence).

The chain uses TRBV28 and TRBJ1-2; the D gene is possibly TRBD1 (6 bases). Germline values: CDR1 MDHEN, CDR2 SYDVKM. This CDR3 region has 12 residues. For the CDR3, the DNA is TGTGCAATTGGAACAGGGTCTCATGGCTACACCTTC. Translating gives CAIGTGSHGYTF.

This clone was seen a single time. For the CDR3, the DNA is TGTGCCAGCACCCCGGGACTGAACACCGGGGAGCTGTTTTTT. As protein: CASTPGLNTGELFF. The V gene is TRBV7-3, the J gene TRBJ2-2; maybe TRBD2 (6 bases). The V and J ends lost 7 bases and 1 base respectively, with 10 bases between them. Per the germline V gene, CDR1 is SGHTA and CDR2 is FQGTGA. The CDR3 extends over 14 amino acids.

The chain recombines TRBV5-4 with TRBJ2-5; TRBD2 aligns across 7 bases. The germline V gene has CDR1 SGHNT and CDR2 YYREEE (reference sequence). The CDR3 has 15 amino acids. Unmatched junction bases numbered 6, after V lost 2 bases and J lost 2 bases. The CDR3 loop reads CASSLTLREQETQYF. In DNA, the CDR3 is TGTGCCAGCAGCTTAACTTTGCGGGAGCAAGAGACCCAGTACTTC.

The chain uses TRBV5-1 and TRBJ2-5; possibly TRBD1 for D (6 bases). The V and J ends lost 6 bases and 1 base respectively, with 10 bases between them. CDR1 and CDR2 (germline): SGHRS, YFSETQ. The CDR3 is 13 amino acids. CDR3 sequence: CASNRDTQETQYF. CDR3 nucleotide sequence: TGCGCCAGCAACCGGGACACCCAAGAGACCCAGTACTTC.

A few counts support this clone. The rearrangement joins TRBV5-1 to TRBJ1-5, with D tentatively TRBD1 (6 bases). CDR1 and CDR2 (germline): SGHRS, YFSETQ. This CDR3 region has 16 residues. Trimming pared 0 bases from V and 2 bases from J, leaving 12 bases between. This CDR3 is CASSLAISGGNQPQHF. CDR3 DNA sequence: TGCGCCAGCAGCTTGGCAATCTCAGGGGGCAATCAGCCCCAGCATTTT.

The chain has TRBV6-5 and TRBJ2-6; D is uncertain. From germline, CDR1 is MNHEY and CDR2 SVGAGI. Trimming left V 4 bases short and J 2 bases short, with 6 bases between. This CDR3 is 14 amino acids long. CDR3 bases: TGTGCCAGCAGTTCCAGAGCTGGGGCCAACGTCCTGACTTTC. Amino acid sequence: CASSSRAGANVLTF.

The rearrangement links TRBV10-3 to TRBJ1-4; TRBD1 aligns across 8 bases. Germline CDR1 is ENHRY and CDR2 is SYGVKD. There are 14 residues in the CDR3. V gave up 0 bases and J gave up 8 bases; unmatched junction bases: 2. This chain's CDR3 is CAISESRGQEKLFF. The CDR3 DNA reads as TGTGCCATCAGTGAGTCCAGGGGGCAGGAAAAACTGTTTTTT.